A selection of T cell receptor beta chains follows, all from one sample in a study of blood T cell repertoires in COVID-19. Sequencing used immunoSEQ multiplex PCR; TCRdb keeps in-frame clones, though not all of them. Of over 150,000 clones in the sample, 84% are singletons; the top ten hold about 7.2%. The specimen sequenced was PBMCs or T cells enriched from blood (not recorded which). These receptors were taken from a man aged 50 to 59 who had recovered from COVID-19. CDR3s include the opening cysteine and the closing phenylalanine or tryptophan. Fields, in order: J gene, V gene, D gene, clone size, CDR3 DNA, CDR3 protein. A D gene is named only where the DNA matches it firmly. Not every row has a clone size; where given, it reads once, few, many or a size class.

>TRBJ1-2|TRBV23-1|TRBD1|-
TGCGCCAGCAGTCAATCGTGGACAGGTGAAGACTATGGCTACACCTTC
CASSQSWTGEDYGYTF
>TRBJ1-3|TRBV5-1|-|-
TGCGCCAGCAGCTTGGGGGGCGGCATCTCTGGAAACACCATATATTTT
CASSLGGGISGNTIYF
>TRBJ1-6|TRBV5-3|-|few
TGTGCCAGAAGACCAAATTCAGGGTCCCATAATTCACCCCTCCACTTT
CARRPNSGSHNSPLHF
>TRBJ1-1|TRBV7-8|-|once
TGTGCCAGCAGCTTAGCCCCGTCCATGGGCGAAGCTTTCTTT
CASSLAPSMGEAFF
>TRBJ2-7|TRBV2|-|few
TGTGCCAGCAGTGCTCAGGGCTACGAGCAGTACTTC
CASSAQGYEQYF
>TRBJ1-2|TRBV3-1/TRBV3-2|-|-
TGTGCCAGCAGCCAAGGGGGCGTAGAAGGCTACACCTTC
CASSQGGVEGYTF
>TRBJ2-2|TRBV5-1|-|-
TGCGCCAGCAGCCGAGGGGGCACCGGGGAGCTGTTTTTT
CASSRGGTGELFF
>TRBJ1-5|TRBV30|TRBD1|-
TGTGCCTGGAGTGCCCGTGGACAGGGATTGGGACAGCCCCAGCATTTT
CAWSARGQGLGQPQHF
>TRBJ2-7|TRBV5-4|TRBD1|-
TGTGCCAGCAGCATTAGACAGGGGGCCGACGAGCAGTACTTC
CASSIRQGADEQYF
>TRBJ2-2|TRBV4-2|-|-
TGTGCCAGCAGCCAAGAAGAGAGAGTGACCGGGGAGCTGTTTTTT
CASSQEERVTGELFF
>TRBJ2-1|TRBV19|TRBD2|-
TGTGCCAGTAGTATCCTCGGGACTAGCGGGGAAAGGGCGCAGTTCTTC
CASSILGTSGERAQFF
>TRBJ1-3|TRBV5-4|TRBD1|-
TGTGCCAGCAGCTTGGGAGACAGGGGTAGGACGTACTCTGGAAACACCATATATTTT
CASSLGDRGRTYSGNTIYF
>TRBJ2-7|TRBV5-5|TRBD1|-
TGTGCCAGCAGCCGTAGGACAGGGGGCAACGAGCAGTACTTC
CASSRRTGGNEQYF
>TRBJ2-7|TRBV7-9|TRBD1|-
TGTGCCAGCAGCACACCGGACAGGGTCGGGGGCGAGCAGTACTTC
CASSTPDRVGGEQYF
>TRBJ2-7|TRBV7-9|-|-
TGTGCCAGCAGCTCCATGATCCAGGGGCAGTACGAGCAGTACTTC
CASSSMIQGQYEQYF
>TRBJ1-2|TRBV10-2|TRBD1|-
TGCGCCAGTTCCGGGACAGGGGATTATGGCTACACCTTC
CASSGTGDYGYTF